This T cell receptor beta chain emerged from a study of shared clonotypes between healthy human individuals. Healthy adults negative for HIV, lacking recent acute infections or vaccinations, served as donors. Study observations and caveats: Sample collection involved blood only; tissue repertoires are likely different.

Repertoires were generated with immunoSEQ multiplex PCR, while TCRdb's copy carries only in-frame clones and drops some. The sample has 1.5 million to 1.9 million clones; 95% to 99% are singletons. CDR1 is SGHAT and CDR2 is FQNNGV in the germline V gene. The CDR3 covers 11 residues. Concerning this clone: Its antigen remains unidentified. Relative to the germline gene, one junction end is altered; a read error may explain this.

The chain recombines TRBV11-2 with TRBJ2-7; D not certain. This receptor was identified in a man aged 25-45 years in good health. The sample taken for sequencing was naive CD4+ T cells sorted from blood. Stated subset: CD45RA+ positively selected. The CDR3 reads CASSTSDEQYF. CDR3 nucleotides: TGTGCCAGCAGCACCTCCGACGAGCAGTACTTC.